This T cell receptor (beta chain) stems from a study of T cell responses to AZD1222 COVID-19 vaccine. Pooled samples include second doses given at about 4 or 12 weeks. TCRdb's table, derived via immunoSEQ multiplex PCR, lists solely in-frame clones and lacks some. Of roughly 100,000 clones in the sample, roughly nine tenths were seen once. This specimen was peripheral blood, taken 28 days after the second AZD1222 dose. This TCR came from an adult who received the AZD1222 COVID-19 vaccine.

CDR3 protein: CASSLHKEISYNEQFF. The CDR3 nucleotides read TGTGCCAGCAGTCTCCACAAGGAAATCTCCTACAATGAGCAGTTCTTC. The rearrangement uses TRBV28 and TRBJ2-1, with no clear D. Deletions cut 5 bases from V and 0 bases from J, with 14 bases between. The germline CDR1 and CDR2 sequences are MDHEN and SYDVKM. The CDR3 runs to 16 residues.